The present entry profiles one TCR beta chain with its context. Cycle 7 day 1, cycle 4 day 1, and baseline were the timepoints at which blood was sampled. The CDR3 covers 19 residues. Germline trimming cut 3 bases from V and 5 bases from J; bases unmatched to any gene: 20. From germline, CDR1 is SGDLS and CDR2 YYNGEE. This sample is drawn from a study of OX40 agonist ivuxolimab in advanced cancers. Study context: At doses from 0.01 to 10 mg/kg, patients were given intravenous ivuxolimab every 2 weeks.

Some clones are missing from TCRdb's copy, which holds only in-frame ones; the method was immunoSEQ multiplex PCR. The sample lists about 44,000 clones; 75% to 90% were seen once. The specimen was CD4+ or CD8+ T cells sorted from blood, collected in a trial of the OX40 agonist ivuxolimab. The receptor comes from an adult with an advanced solid tumor such as melanoma, head and neck, liver or kidney cancer. The gene calls are TRBV9 and TRBJ2-5; TRBD1 matches 9 bases. CDR3 in DNA: TGTGCCAGCAGCGCCGGGACAGGGTCAGAATTATTAGAGGGGGAGACCCAGTACTTC. Translating gives CASSAGTGSELLEGETQYF. Combining the CDR3 with reference TRBV9 and TRBJ2-5 gives the whole variable domain DSGVTQTPKHLITATGQRVTLRCSPRSGDLSVYWYQQSLDQGLQFLIQYYNGEERAKGNILERFSAQQFPDLHSELNLSSLELGDSALYFCASSAGTGSELLEGETQYFGPGTRLLVL.